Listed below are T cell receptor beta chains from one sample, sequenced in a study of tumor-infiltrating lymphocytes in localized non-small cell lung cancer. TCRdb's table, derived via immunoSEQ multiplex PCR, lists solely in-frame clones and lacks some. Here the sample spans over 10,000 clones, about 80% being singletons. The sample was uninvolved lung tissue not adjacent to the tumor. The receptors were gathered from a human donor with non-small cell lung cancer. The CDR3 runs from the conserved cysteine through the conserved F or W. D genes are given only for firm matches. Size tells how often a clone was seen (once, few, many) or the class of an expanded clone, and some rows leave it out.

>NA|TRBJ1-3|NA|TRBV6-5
TGTGCCAGCAGTTTGGGGGGGCGAACTGGAAACACCATATATTTT
CASSLGGRTGNTIYF
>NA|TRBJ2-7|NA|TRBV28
TGTGCTACTACTCGCCCAGGGACCTACGAGCAGTACTTC
CATTRPGTYEQYF
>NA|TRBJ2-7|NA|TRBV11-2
TGTGCCAGCAGCTTGGGGCGGTCCTACGAGCAGTACTTC
CASSLGRSYEQYF
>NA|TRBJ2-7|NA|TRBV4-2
TGTGCCAGCAGCCAAGTAGGGACCATCAGCTCCTACGAGCAGTACTTC
CASSQVGTISSYEQYF
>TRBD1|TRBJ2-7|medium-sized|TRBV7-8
TGTGCCAGCAGCTGGGGACAGGGGGTATCGAGCGAGCAGTACTTC
CASSWGQGVSSEQYF
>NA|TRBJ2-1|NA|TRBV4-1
TGCGCCAGCAGCCAGTCACAGGAGGTTCGGCAGTTCTTC
CASSQSQEVRQFF
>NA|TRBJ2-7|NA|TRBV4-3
TGCGCCAGCAGCCTCGGGCTGTCTCCAACCTACGAGCAGTACTTC
CASSLGLSPTYEQYF
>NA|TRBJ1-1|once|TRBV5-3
TGTGCCAGAAGCTTAATTGGGGGCCTAAACACTGAAGCTTTCTTT
CARSLIGGLNTEAFF
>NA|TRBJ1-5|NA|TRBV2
TGTGCCAGTAAAATCGGGAATCAGCCCCAGCATTTT
CASKIGNQPQHF
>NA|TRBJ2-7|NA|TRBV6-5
TGTGCCAGCAGTTTCGCGGCGAGCAAACATTACGAGCAGTACTTC
CASSFAASKHYEQYF
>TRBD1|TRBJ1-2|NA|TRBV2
TGTGCCAGCAGAATGGGGACAGGCTATGGCTACACCTTC
CASRMGTGYGYTF
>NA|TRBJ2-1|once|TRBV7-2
TGTGCCAGCACCGGACGGCTAGGGTACAATGAGCAGTTCTTC
CASTGRLGYNEQFF
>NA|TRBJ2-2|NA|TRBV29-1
TGCAGCGTTGAAAACCAGCCGAACACCGGGGAGCTGTTTTTT
CSVENQPNTGELFF
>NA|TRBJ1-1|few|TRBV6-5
TGTGCCAGCAGCCTCAGACGGACCACTGAAGCTTTCTTT
CASSLRRTTEAFF
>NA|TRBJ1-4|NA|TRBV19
TGTGCCAGTAGTAGGGGGGAAGGAGTTGAAAAACTGTTTTTT
CASSRGEGVEKLFF
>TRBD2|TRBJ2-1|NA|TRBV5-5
TGTGCCAGCAGCTCGCTAGCGGGAGCGTACAATGAGCAGTTCTTC
CASSSLAGAYNEQFF
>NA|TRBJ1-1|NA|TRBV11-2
TGTGCCAGCAGCTTTTCTCATAACACTGAAGCTTTCTTT
CASSFSHNTEAFF
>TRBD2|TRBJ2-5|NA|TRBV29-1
TGCAGCGCTACTAGCGGGAGCGAGACCCAGTACTTC
CSATSGSETQYF
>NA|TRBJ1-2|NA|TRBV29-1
TGCAGCGTTGAGGGGAATGGCTATGGCTACACCTTC
CSVEGNGYGYTF
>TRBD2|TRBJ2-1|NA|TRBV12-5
TGTGCTAGTAGCCTAGCGGGAGGTCGGCAGTTCTTC
CASSLAGGRQFF
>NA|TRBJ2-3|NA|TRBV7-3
TGTGCCAGCAGCTTAATAGGCTCCAGTACAGATACGCAGTATTTT
CASSLIGSSTDTQYF
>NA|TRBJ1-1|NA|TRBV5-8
TGTGCCAGCAGCCCCGACAGATTTTCCACTGAAGCTTTCTTT
CASSPDRFSTEAFF
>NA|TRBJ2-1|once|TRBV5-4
TGTGCCAGCAGCTCCCCGTTATCTAGTTCGGATGAGCAGTTCTTC
CASSSPLSSSDEQFF
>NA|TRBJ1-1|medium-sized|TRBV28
TGTGCCAGCAGTCCCCCAGTGGTGTGGATGAACACTGAAGCTTTCTTT
CASSPPVVWMNTEAFF
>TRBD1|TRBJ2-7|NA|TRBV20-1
TGCAGTGCTAGGGACGGGACAGGGGAGTACTTC
CSARDGTGEYF
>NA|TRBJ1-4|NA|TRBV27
TGTGCCGCTAGGGCTACTACCGACGGGAGGGAAAAACTGTTTTTT
CAARATTDGREKLFF
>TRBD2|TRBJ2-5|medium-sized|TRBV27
TGTGCCAGCAGTGAGGGACTAGCGGGGCTTCAAGAGACCCAGTACTTC
CASSEGLAGLQETQYF
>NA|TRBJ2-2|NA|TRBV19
TGTGCCACGGGGTGGACAGCCACGAACACCGGGGAGCTGTTTTTT
CATGWTATNTGELFF
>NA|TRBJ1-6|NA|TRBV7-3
TGTGCCAGCAGCTTACGCAAGTCGGGTTCACCCCTCCACTTT
CASSLRKSGSPLHF
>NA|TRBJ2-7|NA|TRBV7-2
TGTGCCAGCAGCTTGGGGCTGCCACCCTACGAGCAGTACTTC
CASSLGLPPYEQYF
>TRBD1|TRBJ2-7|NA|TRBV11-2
TGTGCCAGCAGCCCAAGATTAAACGGACAGGGAAGAGACTTC
CASSPRLNGQGRDF
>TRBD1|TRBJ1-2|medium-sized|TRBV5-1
TGCGCCAGCAGCTACGGACAGGGGGCGGGTGGCTACACCTTC
CASSYGQGAGGYTF
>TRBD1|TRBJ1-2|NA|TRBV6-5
TGTGCCAGCAGTCCTCTACAGGGGGAGAGGGGCTACACCTTC
CASSPLQGERGYTF
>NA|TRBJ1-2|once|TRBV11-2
TGTGCCAGCAGCTTGCCGGACCGGGGCTATGGCTACACCTTC
CASSLPDRGYGYTF
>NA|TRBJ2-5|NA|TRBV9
TGTGCCAGCAGCCAAGGGGCGACTCAGGAGACCCAGTACTTC
CASSQGATQETQYF
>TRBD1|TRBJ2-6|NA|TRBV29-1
TGCAGCGTCGACAGGGTGGGGGCCAACGTCCTGACTTTC
CSVDRVGANVLTF
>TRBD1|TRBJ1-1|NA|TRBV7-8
TGTGCCAGCAGCCTTCGGGACAGGGTTAAAGCTTTCTTT
CASSLRDRVKAFF
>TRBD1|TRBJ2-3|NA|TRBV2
TGTGCCAGCAGTGAGCCGGGACAGGGGAGGGATACGCAGTATTTT
CASSEPGQGRDTQYF
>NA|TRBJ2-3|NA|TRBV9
TGTGCCAGCAGCGCCTTCACAGATACGCAGTATTTT
CASSAFTDTQYF
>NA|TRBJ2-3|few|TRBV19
TGTGCCAGTAGTATAAGGGGGACCACAGATACGCAGTATTTT
CASSIRGTTDTQYF
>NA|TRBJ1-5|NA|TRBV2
TGTGCCAGCAATCTTTGGGCGCGTAGCAATCAGCCCCAGCATTTT
CASNLWARSNQPQHF
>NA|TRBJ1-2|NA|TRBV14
TGTGCCAGCAGCCAAGGTATATCGGCAGACTATGGCTACACCTTC
CASSQGISADYGYTF